A selection of T cell receptor beta chains follows, all from one sample in a study of shared clonotypes between healthy human individuals. Sequenced by immunoSEQ multiplex PCR; TCRdb stores in-frame clones only, minus some. The table records approximately 2,000,000 clones, 85% to 95% of them present only once. Sequenced material: naive CD4+ T cells from PBMCs. Receptor source: a man in his late teens or twenties in good health. Some clones in this sample may be carry-over from other donors' samples. CDR3s include the opening cysteine and the closing phenylalanine or tryptophan. Each record gives: clone size, V gene, D gene, J gene, CDR3 DNA, CDR3 protein. D genes are given only for firm matches. Not all rows give a size; the values are once, few, many and, for expanded clones, a class.

once	TRBV7-2	TRBD2	TRBJ2-1	TGTGCCAGCAGCTTGGTGCCTAGCGGTTTCTACAATGAGCAGTTCTTC	CASSLVPSGFYNEQFF
-	TRBV6-5	-	TRBJ2-7	TGTGCCAGCAGTCCCCCCACTTCCCGGGGCGAGCAGTACTTC	CASSPPTSRGEQYF
-	TRBV5-1	-	TRBJ2-5	TGCGCCAGCAGCTTGGATGGGGAAAAGACCCAGTACTTC	CASSLDGEKTQYF
-	TRBV5-6	-	TRBJ1-3	TGTGCCGGCAGCCGGGCGTCCGGAAACACCATATATTTT	CAGSRASGNTIYF
-	TRBV7-2	-	TRBJ2-3	TGTGCCAGCAGCTTGGGAGCCTTCTTTAGCACAGATACGCAGTATTTT	CASSLGAFFSTDTQYF
few	TRBV7-3	-	TRBJ1-5	TGTGCCAGCAGCTTAACGGCAGATCAGCCCCAGCATTTT	CASSLTADQPQHF
-	TRBV19	-	TRBJ1-3	TGTGCCAGTACCGCCCTCCGGAGAGGTGGAAACACCATATATTTT	CASTALRRGGNTIYF
-	TRBV19	TRBD1	TRBJ1-5	TGTGCCACCCAAAGATTCGGGACAGGGGGCGGCCAGCCCCAGCATTTT	CATQRFGTGGGQPQHF
-	TRBV7-2	-	TRBJ2-1	TGTGCCAGCAGCTTACTGGGCTCCTACAATGAGCAGTTCTTC	CASSLLGSYNEQFF
-	TRBV27	-	TRBJ1-1	TGTGCCAGCTCGGGGCAGGAGGGCACTGAAGCTTTCTTT	CASSGQEGTEAFF
-	TRBV11-1	-	TRBJ2-2	TGTGCCAGCAGAATAGGGCAGGGGGGTGCGGGCACCGGGGAGCTGTTTTTT	CASRIGQGGAGTGELFF
-	TRBV11-2	-	TRBJ2-4	TGTGCCAGCAGCTTAGGTAGTGCGGTAACCCTTGTAGCCAAAAACATTCAGTACTTC	CASSLGSAVTLVAKNIQYF
-	TRBV28	-	TRBJ1-1	TGTGCCAGCAGTCCCCGAGTGGGGGGATCAAACACTGAAGCTTTCTTT	CASSPRVGGSNTEAFF
-	TRBV6-1	-	TRBJ1-1	TGTGCCACAATCCGTTCTACGGGGATGAACACTGAAGCTTTCTTT	CATIRSTGMNTEAFF
-	TRBV5-1	TRBD1	TRBJ1-1	TGCGCCAGCAGCCCGGCAGGGGGCTTTTTTATGAACACTGAAGCTTTCTTT	CASSPAGGFFMNTEAFF
-	TRBV7-2	TRBD2	TRBJ2-1	TGTGCCAGCAGCACACTAGCGGGAGAGAGGCAGTTCTTC	CASSTLAGERQFF
-	TRBV30	-	TRBJ2-4	TGTGCCTGGAGTGCCCCGGGACGTATACACCTAGCCAAAAACATTCAGTACTTC	CAWSAPGRIHLAKNIQYF
-	TRBV10-3	TRBD1	TRBJ2-5	TGTGCCGTCAAATCACAGGGGGATTCCGTGGGTGAGACCCAGTACTTC	CAVKSQGDSVGETQYF
-	TRBV5-5	-	TRBJ2-7	TGTGCCAGCAGCTTCGTGGCGGAGCCCCTACACTTC	CASSFVAEPLHF
-	TRBV9	TRBD1	TRBJ1-5	TGTGCCAGCAGTGCAGGGGGCAGCAATCAGCCCCAGCATTTT	CASSAGGSNQPQHF
-	TRBV6-1	-	TRBJ1-1	TGTGCCACCGCCCCCTTATACAGGAAGAACACTGAAGCTTTCTTT	CATAPLYRKNTEAFF
-	TRBV5-1	-	TRBJ2-2	TGCGCCAGCAGCTTGTTTAGACGGAACACCGGGGAGCTGTTTTTT	CASSLFRRNTGELFF
-	TRBV27	-	TRBJ2-3	TGTGCCAGCAGTGGGCACTCGAACACAGATACGCAGTATTTT	CASSGHSNTDTQYF
-	TRBV6-5	TRBD1	TRBJ1-4	TGTGCCAGCAGTTATACAGGGGGCAATGAAAAACTGTTTTTT	CASSYTGGNEKLFF
-	TRBV2	-	TRBJ1-2	TGTGCCAGCCTCAGGGAATTCTCCTATGGCTACACCTTC	CASLREFSYGYTF
-	TRBV5-6	-	TRBJ1-5	TGTGCCAGCAGCTACCGGGGGATCGGCAATCAGCCCCAGCATTTT	CASSYRGIGNQPQHF
-	TRBV9	TRBD1	TRBJ1-2	TGTGCCAGCAGCGTAGAGGCCCGCGCAGGGGGCGTCTATGGCTACACCTTC	CASSVEARAGGVYGYTF
-	TRBV7-9	-	TRBJ2-5	TGTGCCAGCAGCTTAAGGGGGGGTAAAGAGACCCAGTACTTC	CASSLRGGKETQYF
-	TRBV28	TRBD2	TRBJ2-1	TGTGCCAGCAGTCTACTAGCGGGAGCGTGGAGTGAGCAGTTCTTC	CASSLLAGAWSEQFF
-	TRBV11-1	TRBD1	TRBJ1-1	TGTGCCAGCAGCTTAGGATGGCGGGACAGGGCCCTATTGGACACTGAAGCTTTCTTT	CASSLGWRDRALLDTEAFF
-	TRBV7-3	TRBD1	TRBJ1-1	TGTGCCAGCAGCTTGACAGGGCCAGACACTGAAGCTTTCTTT	CASSLTGPDTEAFF
-	TRBV20-1	-	TRBJ2-7	TGCAGTGCTCAGGCGTTCGCCGAGCAGTACTTC	CSAQAFAEQYF
once	TRBV9	-	TRBJ1-2	TGTGCCAGCAGCGTAGAGAACCCGGGGTCTGGCTACACCTTC	CASSVENPGSGYTF
-	TRBV18	-	TRBJ1-2	TGTGCCAGCTCACGGACCCCCCCAGCTTATAACTATGGCTACACCTTC	CASSRTPPAYNYGYTF
-	TRBV19	TRBD1	TRBJ2-3	TGTGCCAGTACCCTAGGACAGGGGTTTTCGGATACGCAGTATTTT	CASTLGQGFSDTQYF
few	TRBV4-3	TRBD1	TRBJ1-2	TGCGCCAGCAGCTCCGACAGGGACTATGGCTACACCTTC	CASSSDRDYGYTF
-	TRBV28	-	TRBJ1-5	TGTGCCAGCAGTTTAGGGGGCCCCCGCAGTCAGCCCCAGCATTTT	CASSLGGPRSQPQHF
-	TRBV9	-	TRBJ2-7	TGTGCCAGCAGCCTTAGATGCTACTACGAGCAGTACTTC	CASSLRCYYEQYF
once	TRBV5-4	-	TRBJ2-5	TGTGCCAGCAGCGCACAAGGGCGCCAAGAGACCCAGTACTTC	CASSAQGRQETQYF
-	TRBV10-3	-	TRBJ1-4	TGTGCCATCAGTCGAGGGGGGAGCTATGGGGAACTGTTTTTT	CAISRGGSYGELFF
-	TRBV5-1	-	TRBJ2-2	TGCGCCAGCAGCTTGGAACAGTCTTGGGGGGAGCTGTTTTTT	CASSLEQSWGELFF